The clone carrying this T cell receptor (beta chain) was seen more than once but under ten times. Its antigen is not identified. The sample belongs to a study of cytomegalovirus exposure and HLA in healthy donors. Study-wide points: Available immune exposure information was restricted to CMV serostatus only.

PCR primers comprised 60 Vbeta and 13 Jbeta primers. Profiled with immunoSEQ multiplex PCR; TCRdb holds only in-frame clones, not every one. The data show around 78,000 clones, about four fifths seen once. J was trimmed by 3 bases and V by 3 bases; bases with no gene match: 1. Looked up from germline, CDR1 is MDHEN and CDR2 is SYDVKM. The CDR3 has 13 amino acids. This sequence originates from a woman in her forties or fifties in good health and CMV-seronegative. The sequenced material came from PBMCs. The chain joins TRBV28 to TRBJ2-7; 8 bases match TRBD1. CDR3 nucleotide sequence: TGTGCCAGCAGTTTCGGACAGGGCTACGAGCAGTACTTC. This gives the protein CASSFGQGYEQYF.